These 3 T cell receptor beta chains were sequenced from one sample in a study of Ad26.COV2.S vaccination and SARS-CoV-2 variants (dated by TCRdb to the early 2020s). Receptor amplification or capture employed the immunoSEQ multiplex PCR assay. TCRdb obtained this table from immuneACCESS and retained in-frame rearrangements with V and J assigned. These tables miss some clones; where compared with another copy, unresolved V genes account for less than half of the shortfall, and the remainder is unexplained. The sample table lists about 680,000 clones, approximately 88% of them with a count of one. In total, the top ten clones hold over 1.3% of the sample. The treatment or condition label here, explained by the study, means: around 19 received Ad26.COV2.S at low or high dose, single or two shots; 5 received placebo; per-sample allocation not given. Repertoires of vaccine and placebo recipients were sequenced from samples collected on day 63 after the first injection.

The sequencing here drew on peripheral blood, taken in a trial of Ad26.COV2.S vaccine versus placebo. The receptors come from a person aged 18 to 59 who received the Ad26.COV2.S COVID-19 vaccine or a placebo.

The genes are TRBV11-2 and TRBJ2-5; the D gene is possibly TRBD1 (6 bases). Trimming stripped 4 bases from V and 7 bases from J, with 13 bases between. Germline assignment: CDR1 SGHAT and CDR2 FQNNGV. This CDR3 spans 13 amino acids. CDR3 sequence (DNA): TGTGCCAGCAGCTCGGGACAATCGGGGACCCAGTACTTC. Residues: CASSSGQSGTQYF.

The chain recombines TRBV7-6 with TRBJ2-7, with TRBD1 matching over 9 bases. The CDR3 is 15 amino acids. Looked up from germline, CDR1 is SGHVS and CDR2 is FNYEAQ. Unmatched junction bases numbered 4, after V lost 1 base and J lost 3 bases. The CDR3 region has the DNA TGTGCCAGCAGCTTAGGGCCGGGACAGGGCTACGAGCAGTACTTC. Translated, it gives CASSLGPGQGYEQYF.

J is TRBJ1-3 and V is TRBV5-6, with unresolved D. V was trimmed by 0 bases and J by 6 bases, leaving 16 bases between them. The CDR3 totals 16 residues. Germline lookup yields CDR1 SGHDT and CDR2 YYEEEE. The CDR3 nucleotides read TGTGCCAGCAGCTTGGTTCGGACCGGAGAAGTAAACACCATATATTTT. As protein: CASSLVRTGEVNTIYF.